This T cell receptor beta chain was identified in a study of shared clonotypes between healthy human individuals. Memory CD4+ cells were the fraction left after CD45RA+ naive selection. The input for sorted-subset replicate PCRs was around 210 ng DNA, tens of thousands of T cell genomes. TCRdb keeps only in-frame clones here, not all; method: immunoSEQ multiplex PCR. The sample holds about 2.5 million clones, 92% seen once. Study-level points and caveats: Non-shared clonotypes were found to have lower generation probabilities than the clonotypes that were shared by all four of the sorted-subset donors. Incompleteness in sorted-subset sequencing, despite large depth, was shown by rarefaction.

CDR3 size: 14 residues. Germline CDR1 is SNHLY and CDR2 is FYNNEI. V lost 4 bases to trimming and J lost 3 bases; unmatched junction nucleotides: 3. On this clone itself: Its antigen is undetermined. Different DNA sequences within this sample yield the same CDR3.

The TCR originated in a man younger than 30 in good health. Some clones in this sample may be carry-over from other donors' samples. The chain links TRBV2 to TRBJ2-3, with 8 bases fitting TRBD1. Sequenced: naive CD4+ T cells from PBMCs. Described subset: CD45RA+ positively selected. The CDR3 here is CASSGQGWTDTQYF. The CDR3 DNA follows: TGTGCCAGCAGTGGACAGGGGTGGACAGATACGCAGTATTTT.